This T cell receptor beta chain derives from a study of CD8+CD57+ T cells in acquired aplastic anemia (dated 2018 in TCRdb). With respect to the entire study: DNA extracted from sorted CD4+ and CD8+ cells had a mean of roughly 3.4 ug, with a range of 0.2 to 27.4 ug. Healthy donor samples averaged approximately 9.8 million reads for CD4+ and roughly 11 million for CD8+ cells.

TCR repertoires of sorted CD4+ and CD8+ blood T cells from severe aplastic anemia patients and healthy subjects were deep-sequenced in the study. Ficoll-Paque density gradient centrifugation was used to isolate peripheral blood mononuclear cells. Before DNA extraction, CD4+ and CD8+ T cells were sorted by FACS or by magnetic beads. What the work shows at the level of the full study, not this receptor alone: Although under 35 CD8+ CDR3 sequences were shared by patients and controls, these sequences appeared highly expressed in patients and within the immunodominant clones of patients. Patients and healthy controls showed no significant difference in CD8+ Simpson's diversity (P=0.060).

Of note for this clonotype: What antigen it recognizes has not been identified. It has no much larger one-base neighbor in the sample; base qualities were not kept.

Genomic DNA was used as template for profiling of TCR beta VDJ combinations and CDR3 sequences. TCR repertoire sequencing was run on an Illumina HiSeq 2000. As for how the authors treated the data: TRBV/TRBJ rearrangement plots, CDR3 size and DJ length profiles, and Simpson's diversity index were used to assess repertoires. The immunodominant clone was defined as the most abundant DNA sequence in deep sequencing data. CDR3 amino acid sequences were checked for sharing across subjects and were also compared against the VDJdb database and published repertoires. TCRdb reprocessing: public reads trimmed at Q25 with fastp, clones called with MiXCR, in-frame beta chains kept. One record per CDR3 amino acid sequence lists the most common genes and DNA. It is TCRdb's table, rather than the study itself, that gives the V and J calls and clone size. For this sample the table gives approximately 170,000 distinct CDR3 sequences, of which about 60% were detected only once. Roughly 42% of the sample lies in the top ten.

From the cysteine through the phenylalanine, the CDR3 covers 17 amino acids. Only the CDR3 DNA stays, 51 bases, in frame from base 1. Trimming at the junction amounts to 3 bases on V and 4 bases on J, and the germline ends lie 15 bases apart. The CDR1 and CDR2 encoded by the germline V gene are KGHDR and SFDVKD. Sequencing input: sorted CD4+, CD8+, or CD8+CD57+ T cells (not recorded which) from PBMCs. The chain is encoded by TRBV24-1 joined to TRBJ2-6, with the D call perhaps TRBD1 or TRBD2, each one matching 6 bases. The TCR was taken from a human donor in good health. In nucleotide form, the sequence is TGTGCCACCAGTGATCCGGGGGCGGGGTCCGGGGCCAACGTCCTGACTTTC. It codes for CATSDPGAGSGANVLTF.